These T cell receptor beta chains were read from a single sample in a study of human T cells and chemical hapten exposure. Each CDR3 protein is one row after TCRdb ran MiXCR on the RACE reads. The sample carries 300,000 to 450,000 distinct CDR3 sequences, 5.1% recorded once. The material sequenced was whole blood, taken in connection with sensitization to the hapten diphenylcyclopropenone (DPC). These receptors all come from a woman between 45 and 60 years old with alopecia areata. Some clones in this sample may be carry-over from other donors' samples. The CDR3 runs from the conserved cysteine through the conserved F or W. Each record gives: V gene, J gene, D gene, clone size, CDR3 DNA, CDR3 protein. A D gene is named only where the DNA matches it firmly. The size entry is marked missing in some rows and otherwise reads once, few, many or a size class.

>TRBV15|TRBJ2-7|.|.
TGTGCCACCAGCAGAGAGTTACAGGCCTCCTACGAGCAGTACTTC
CATSRELQASYEQYF
>TRBV20-1|TRBJ2-3|TRBD1|many
TGCAGTGCTACCACTCAGGGGGCCAGCACAGATACGCAGTATTTT
CSATTQGASTDTQYF
>TRBV7-2|TRBJ1-1|.|.
TGTGCCAGCAGCTTAAGTTCCCGGGCAGGGCTGAGAAACACTGAAGCTTTCTTT
CASSLSSRAGLRNTEAFF
>TRBV7-6|TRBJ2-1|.|few
TGTGCCAGCAGCTTTGTTCCCGGGATAGAGGGTGAGCAGTTCTTC
CASSFVPGIEGEQFF
>TRBV29-1|TRBJ1-3|.|few
TGCAGCGTGGACAGTGGGGGAAACACCATATATTTT
CSVDSGGNTIYF
>TRBV28|TRBJ2-6|.|few
TGTGCCGCCCAGGAGAAGTTCTCTGGGGCCAACGTCCTGACTTTC
CAAQEKFSGANVLTF
>TRBV11-2|TRBJ2-7|.|many
TGTGCCAGCAGCTATGTTCGGTACGAGCAGTACTTC
CASSYVRYEQYF
>TRBV6-5|TRBJ1-6|TRBD1|.
TGTGCCAGCAGTTACTCGATCCGCGACAGGGGAAATTCACCCCTCCACTTT
CASSYSIRDRGNSPLHF
>TRBV7-2|TRBJ1-6|.|.
TGTGCCAGCAGCTTGGGGTCCCAGAACTCACCCCTCCACTTT
CASSLGSQNSPLHF
>TRBV6-1|TRBJ2-7|.|many
TGTGCCAGCAGCGGCAGGGACGAGCAGTACTTC
CASSGRDEQYF
>TRBV2|TRBJ1-2|.|.
TGTGCCAGCAGTGAAGCGGGGCAGTTAAACTATGGCTACACCTTC
CASSEAGQLNYGYTF
>TRBV27|TRBJ2-7|.|few
TGTGCCAGCAGTCCGGCAGCGAGGGGCCTCTACCTCTACGAGCAGTACTTC
CASSPAARGLYLYEQYF
>TRBV5-1|TRBJ1-1|.|.
TGCGCCAGCAGCTTGGAAACTCTCCTTCCCACTGAAGCTTTCTTT
CASSLETLLPTEAFF
>TRBV2|TRBJ2-3|TRBD2|.
TGTGCCAGTTCCGAGGGGACTAGCGGGGGGGCGGATACGCAGTATTTT
CASSEGTSGGADTQYF
>TRBV7-8|TRBJ2-3|TRBD2|many
TGTGCCAGCACCTCCCCTGGCGGGAGGGCCGCAGATACGCAGTATTTT
CASTSPGGRAADTQYF
>TRBV5-4|TRBJ1-2|TRBD1|.
TGTGCCAGCAGCTTTACAGGGGCCCCACTTGGCTACACCTTC
CASSFTGAPLGYTF
>TRBV7-2|TRBJ2-3|.|many
TGTGCCAGCAGCGCAGGGACTGGCCCTAGCACAGATACGCAGTATTTT
CASSAGTGPSTDTQYF
>TRBV5-6|TRBJ1-1|.|.
TGTGCCGCACACCGGGGGAGTGAAGCTTTCTTT
CAAHRGSEAFF
>TRBV20-1|TRBJ2-4|.|few
TGCAGTGCTAGAGGTCTTGGATTGGCCAAAAACATTCAGTACTTC
CSARGLGLAKNIQYF
>TRBV4-3|TRBJ1-6|.|many
TGCGCCAGCAGCCAAGGATTAGGGATTTCACCCCTCCACTTT
CASSQGLGISPLHF
>TRBV29-1|TRBJ2-1|.|few
TGCAGCGCGCTCCAAACTGGCAATGAGCAGTTCTTC
CSALQTGNEQFF
>TRBV27|TRBJ1-6|.|.
TGTGCCAGCAGTTTATCGCGGGGGCCCAATTCACCCCTCCACTTT
CASSLSRGPNSPLHF
>TRBV10-3|TRBJ1-4|.|.
TGTGCCATCAGTGAGTCCGATTCGTCTAATGGAAAACTGTTTTTT
CAISESDSSNGKLFF
>TRBV24-1|TRBJ2-1|.|many
TGTGCCACCTCTTTTATAGGTGAGCAGTTCTTC
CATSFIGEQFF
>TRBV7-2|TRBJ2-3|TRBD2|many
TGTGCCAGCAGCCCTGGACTAGCGGGGTCTGATACGCAGTATTTT
CASSPGLAGSDTQYF
>TRBV6-5|TRBJ1-3|.|few
TGTGCCAGCATACTAACCGGGGCCTCTGGAAACACCATATATTTT
CASILTGASGNTIYF
>TRBV5-1|TRBJ2-5|TRBD2|many
TGCGCCAGCAGCCCCGGACTAGCGGGGGAGCCCGGTATGGAGACCCAGTACTTC
CASSPGLAGEPGMETQYF
>TRBV5-1|TRBJ2-5|.|many
TGCGCCAGCAGCTTGGCCATGGAGACCCAGTACTTC
CASSLAMETQYF
>TRBV7-2|TRBJ2-7|TRBD2|many
TGTGCCAGCAGCTTAAGAGCTAGCGGGTTAGTTGAGCAGTACTTC
CASSLRASGLVEQYF
>TRBV3-1|TRBJ2-2|.|.
TGTGCCAGCAGCCAAGATCTCGGGAGCGGACTCACCGGGGAGCTGTTTTTT
CASSQDLGSGLTGELFF
>TRBV21-1|TRBJ2-4|.|.
TGTGCCAGCAGCAAAGGGGGGTTGCTAGCCAAAAACATTCAGTACTTC
CASSKGGLLAKNIQYF
>TRBV4-3|TRBJ2-1|.|many
TGCGCCAGCAGCCAAGTCTTCTGGTCCAATGAGCAGTTCTTC
CASSQVFWSNEQFF
>TRBV6-2/TRBV6-3|TRBJ1-1|.|.
TGTGCCAGCAGTTACGATACGGGGTCCACTGAAGCTTTCTTT
CASSYDTGSTEAFF
>TRBV24-1|TRBJ2-3|TRBD2|many
TGTGCCACCTGCGCTAGCGGGGCGGATACGCAGTATTTT
CATCASGADTQYF
>TRBV7-9|TRBJ2-1|TRBD2|.
TGTGCCAGCAGCCCTGGACTAGTCGGTGAGCAGTTCTTC
CASSPGLVGEQFF
>TRBV30|TRBJ1-6|.|.
TGTGCCTGGAGCGTGTTAGGGGTTAATTCACCCCTCCACTTT
CAWSVLGVNSPLHF
>TRBV7-2|TRBJ1-2|.|many
TGTGCCAGCAGCTCCACAGGGTTGAACTATGGCTACACCTTC
CASSSTGLNYGYTF
>TRBV4-2|TRBJ1-4|TRBD1|many
TGTGCCAGCAGTCAGGGGGCGCGAGATGAAAAACTGTTTTTT
CASSQGARDEKLFF
>TRBV6-1|TRBJ1-1|TRBD1|many
TGTGCCAGCAGTGATGGAGGGACAGGGCTCACTTTCTTT
CASSDGGTGLTFF
>TRBV20-1|TRBJ1-6|.|many
TGCAGTGCCCCCGGGGGGGGCCGATCACCCCTCCACTTT
CSAPGGGRSPLHF
>TRBV25-1|TRBJ1-1|TRBD1|.
TGTGCCAGCAGTGAAGGACAGGGAACTTTCTTT
CASSEGQGTFF
>TRBV20-1|TRBJ1-4|.|many
TGCAGTGCTTCCCCCCCTACAGGGTATGGGGAAAAACTGTTTTTT
CSASPPTGYGEKLFF
>TRBV3-1|TRBJ2-5|.|few
TGTGCCAGCAGCCCGGGACCTCGAGGGGCAGAAGAGACCCAGTACTTC
CASSPGPRGAEETQYF
>TRBV12-3/TRBV12-4|TRBJ1-5|TRBD1|.
TGTGCCAGCAGTTTCCCCGCGACAGGGAGTCGCAGTCAGCCCCAGCAATTT
CASSFPATGSRSQPQQF
>TRBV28|TRBJ1-5|.|many
TGTGCCAGCATCCGGGGGGGGGCGAGGATTCAGCCCCAGCATTTT
CASIRGGARIQPQHF
>TRBV6-6|TRBJ2-7|.|.
TGTGCCAGCAGTTACCCTGGGGGCAGGGAGCAGTACTTC
CASSYPGGREQYF
>TRBV7-6|TRBJ2-3|TRBD2|many
TGTGCCAGCCGCTATGCGGGGGTTGACACAGATACGCAGTATTTT
CASRYAGVDTDTQYF
>TRBV7-9|TRBJ2-7|.|.
TGTGCCAGCAGCTTAGATTACAGCTCCTACGAGCAGTACTTC
CASSLDYSSYEQYF